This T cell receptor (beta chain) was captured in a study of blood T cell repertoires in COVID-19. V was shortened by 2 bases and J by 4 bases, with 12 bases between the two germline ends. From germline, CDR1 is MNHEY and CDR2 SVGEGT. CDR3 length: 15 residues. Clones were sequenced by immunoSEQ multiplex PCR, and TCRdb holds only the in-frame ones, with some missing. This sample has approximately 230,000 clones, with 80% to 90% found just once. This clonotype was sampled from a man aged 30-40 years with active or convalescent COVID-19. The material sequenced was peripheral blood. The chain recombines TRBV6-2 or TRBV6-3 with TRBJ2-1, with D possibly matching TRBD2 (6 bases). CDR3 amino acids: CASSYPRGVYNEQFF. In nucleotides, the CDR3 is TGTGCCAGCAGTTACCCGCGGGGAGTTTACAATGAGCAGTTCTTC.